This TCR beta chain is from a study of cytomegalovirus exposure and HLA in healthy donors. Whole-study context: Inside one of the first data releases sat about 91 million unique TCRs taken from HLA-typed donors.

Findings and caveats of the study: Later examination showed HLA-associated TCR beta chains had greater clonal expansion than equally common others. Some V segments, including TRBV6-2 and TRBV6-3, were excluded as indistinguishable. An analysis that came later showed most CMV-associated TCR beta chains appearing HLA-restricted.

The PCR used 60 Vbeta and 13 Jbeta primers. Method: immunoSEQ multiplex PCR; TCRdb's copy keeps in-frame clones and lacks some. Of about 110,000 clones listed, just under 70% are singletons. This clone was counted a single time. Its target is not known. The CDR3 contains 17 residues. The V gene lost 0 bases and the J gene lost 0 bases, with 12 bases spanning the gap. CDR1 is LNHNV and CDR2 is YYDKDF in the germline V gene (reference sequence). The rearrangement uses TRBV15 and TRBJ1-5, with D tentatively TRBD1 (6 bases). This sequence was found in a woman in her sixties or seventies in good health and CMV-seropositive. Source material: PBMCs. The CDR3 nucleotides are TGTGCCACCAGCAGAGATGGTAGGGGGTATAGCAATCAGCCCCAGCATTTT. It encodes CATSRDGRGYSNQPQHF.